These T cell receptor beta chains were read from a single sample in a study of CD8+ T cells in alopecia areata. Profiled with immunoSEQ multiplex PCR; TCRdb holds only in-frame clones, not every one. This table has about 250,000 clones, about 60% appearing once. Source: CD4+ T cells sorted from blood, taken at week 52, from a patient treated with tofacitinib. Every receptor here comes from a human donor with alopecia areata. The CDR3 runs from the conserved cysteine through the conserved F or W. D genes are given only for firm matches. A clone size is listed for some rows: how often the clone was seen (once, few, many), or a class if it is expanded.

j_gene: TRBJ2-5; d_gene: TRBD1; v_gene: TRBV10-3; abundance: -; CDR3aa: CAINQQGEETQYF; CDR3nt: TGTGCCATCAATCAACAGGGGGAAGAGACCCAGTACTTC
j_gene: TRBJ2-1; d_gene: TRBD2; v_gene: TRBV29-1; abundance: few; CDR3aa: CSAREGADEQFF; CDR3nt: TGCAGCGCGAGGGAGGGTGCGGATGAGCAGTTCTTC
j_gene: TRBJ1-1; d_gene: -; v_gene: TRBV7-7; abundance: -; CDR3aa: CASSPIRGGTEAFF; CDR3nt: TGTGCTAGCAGTCCAATCCGGGGCGGCACTGAAGCTTTCTTT
j_gene: TRBJ2-7; d_gene: TRBD2; v_gene: TRBV7-2; abundance: -; CDR3aa: CASSPAGREQYF; CDR3nt: TGTGCCAGCAGCCCAGCGGGGCGCGAGCAGTACTTC
j_gene: TRBJ2-1; d_gene: -; v_gene: TRBV29-1; abundance: -; CDR3aa: CSVTAGSSYNEQFF; CDR3nt: TGCAGCGTTACGGCAGGGAGCTCCTACAATGAGCAGTTCTTC
j_gene: TRBJ2-5; d_gene: -; v_gene: TRBV7-2; abundance: -; CDR3aa: CASSSGVETQYF; CDR3nt: TGTGCCAGCAGCTCGGGGGTGGAGACCCAGTACTTC
j_gene: TRBJ1-1; d_gene: -; v_gene: TRBV5-6; abundance: -; CDR3aa: CASSARRGFTEAFF; CDR3nt: TGTGCCAGCAGCGCACGTCGGGGTTTCACTGAAGCTTTCTTT
j_gene: TRBJ2-5; d_gene: TRBD2; v_gene: TRBV27; abundance: -; CDR3aa: CASSLSLSGETQYF; CDR3nt: TGTGCCAGCAGTTTATCCCTTAGCGGGGAGACCCAGTACTTC
j_gene: TRBJ1-1; d_gene: -; v_gene: TRBV2; abundance: -; CDR3aa: CATATDELWYTEAFF; CDR3nt: TGTGCCACCGCGACTGATGAACTCTGGTACACTGAAGCTTTCTTT
j_gene: TRBJ2-7; d_gene: -; v_gene: TRBV10-2; abundance: few; CDR3aa: CASSEGGYEQYF; CDR3nt: TGCGCCAGCAGTGAGGGGGGTTACGAGCAGTACTTC
j_gene: TRBJ1-6; d_gene: -; v_gene: TRBV25-1; abundance: -; CDR3aa: CASSDRDSPLHF; CDR3nt: TGTGCCAGCAGTGACAGAGATTCACCCCTCCACTTT
j_gene: TRBJ2-1; d_gene: TRBD1; v_gene: TRBV2; abundance: few; CDR3aa: CASIPGQGSAEQFF; CDR3nt: TGTGCCAGCATCCCCGGACAGGGCAGTGCTGAGCAGTTCTTC
j_gene: TRBJ2-3; d_gene: -; v_gene: TRBV5-1; abundance: few; CDR3aa: CASSSQDTQYF; CDR3nt: TGCGCCAGCAGCTCTCAGGATACGCAGTATTTT
j_gene: TRBJ2-2; d_gene: TRBD1; v_gene: TRBV25-1; abundance: -; CDR3aa: CASSLQGSTGELFF; CDR3nt: TGTGCCAGCAGCCTACAGGGGAGCACCGGGGAGCTGTTTTTT
j_gene: TRBJ2-2; d_gene: -; v_gene: TRBV9; abundance: -; CDR3aa: CASSASSLTAGELFF; CDR3nt: TGTGCCAGCAGCGCCTCATCATTGACAGCCGGGGAGCTGTTTTTT
j_gene: TRBJ1-2; d_gene: -; v_gene: TRBV7-9; abundance: -; CDR3aa: CASSLAQGYYGYTF; CDR3nt: TGTGCCAGCAGCCTGGCCCAAGGATACTATGGCTACACCTTC
j_gene: TRBJ1-2; d_gene: TRBD1; v_gene: TRBV30; abundance: -; CDR3aa: CAWSYRGQSYGYTF; CDR3nt: TGTGCCTGGAGCTACAGGGGGCAGAGCTATGGCTACACCTTC
j_gene: TRBJ2-2; d_gene: -; v_gene: TRBV18; abundance: -; CDR3aa: CASSPLDANTGELFF; CDR3nt: TGTGCCAGCTCACCTTTAGACGCGAACACCGGGGAGCTGTTTTTT
j_gene: TRBJ2-4; d_gene: -; v_gene: TRBV7-9; abundance: -; CDR3aa: CASSSQGGVGAKNIQYF; CDR3nt: TGTGCCAGCAGCTCACAAGGGGGGGTGGGAGCCAAAAACATTCAGTACTTC
j_gene: TRBJ1-2; d_gene: -; v_gene: TRBV27; abundance: -; CDR3aa: CASSFREGYGYTF; CDR3nt: TGTGCCAGCAGTTTCAGGGAGGGCTATGGCTACACCTTC
j_gene: TRBJ2-3; d_gene: -; v_gene: TRBV2; abundance: few; CDR3aa: CASSSGVTQYF; CDR3nt: TGTGCCAGCAGTTCAGGCGTTACGCAGTATTTT
j_gene: TRBJ2-7; d_gene: -; v_gene: TRBV5-4; abundance: once; CDR3aa: CASSLRRGHDEQYF; CDR3nt: TGTGCCAGCAGCTTGAGGAGGGGGCACGACGAGCAGTACTTC
j_gene: TRBJ1-1; d_gene: -; v_gene: TRBV19; abundance: -; CDR3aa: CASNSQGMNTEAFF; CDR3nt: TGTGCCAGTAATTCGCAGGGAATGAACACTGAAGCTTTCTTT
j_gene: TRBJ2-3; d_gene: -; v_gene: TRBV5-6; abundance: -; CDR3aa: CASTLSAATDTQYF; CDR3nt: TGTGCCAGCACCCTATCAGCGGCCACAGATACGCAGTATTTT
j_gene: TRBJ2-3; d_gene: -; v_gene: TRBV7-8; abundance: -; CDR3aa: CASSPNSIFDTQYF; CDR3nt: TGTGCCAGCAGCCCTAACTCAATTTTTGATACGCAGTATTTT
j_gene: TRBJ2-7; d_gene: -; v_gene: TRBV6-5; abundance: -; CDR3aa: CASSYSPSSSLYEQYF; CDR3nt: TGTGCCAGCAGTTACTCGCCGAGTTCCTCCCTGTACGAGCAGTACTTC
j_gene: TRBJ2-2; d_gene: -; v_gene: TRBV9; abundance: -; CDR3aa: CASSVQGTGELFF; CDR3nt: TGTGCCAGCAGCGTTCAGGGCACCGGGGAGCTGTTTTTT
j_gene: TRBJ2-7; d_gene: TRBD1; v_gene: TRBV11-2; abundance: -; CDR3aa: CASSLGTGGYEQYF; CDR3nt: TGTGCCAGCAGCTTAGGGACAGGGGGTTACGAGCAGTACTTC
j_gene: TRBJ2-7; d_gene: -; v_gene: TRBV18; abundance: few; CDR3aa: CASSPTLGDEQYF; CDR3nt: TGTGCCAGCTCACCAACCTTGGGGGACGAGCAGTACTTC
j_gene: TRBJ2-1; d_gene: -; v_gene: TRBV11-1; abundance: -; CDR3aa: CASSLEDSYPYNEQFF; CDR3nt: TGTGCCAGCAGCTTAGAGGACAGTTACCCCTACAATGAGCAGTTCTTC
j_gene: TRBJ1-3; d_gene: TRBD1; v_gene: TRBV30; abundance: -; CDR3aa: CAWGTGGGNTIYF; CDR3nt: TGTGCCTGGGGGACAGGGGGTGGAAACACCATATATTTT
j_gene: TRBJ2-5; d_gene: -; v_gene: TRBV4-1; abundance: once; CDR3aa: CASSQGQVETQYF; CDR3nt: TGCGCCAGCAGCCAAGGACAGGTGGAGACCCAGTACTTC
j_gene: TRBJ2-5; d_gene: -; v_gene: TRBV25-1; abundance: few; CDR3aa: CASSDGDGTLQETQYF; CDR3nt: TGTGCCAGCAGTGATGGGGACGGGACACTCCAAGAGACCCAGTACTTC
j_gene: TRBJ1-2; d_gene: -; v_gene: TRBV19; abundance: -; CDR3aa: CASSTRLIPNYGYTF; CDR3nt: TGTGCCAGTAGTACTCGACTAATCCCTAACTATGGCTACACCTTC
j_gene: TRBJ2-3; d_gene: -; v_gene: TRBV5-1; abundance: -; CDR3aa: CASSLRGTRADTQYF; CDR3nt: TGCGCCAGCAGCTTGCGGGGTACACGAGCAGATACGCAGTATTTT
j_gene: TRBJ2-5; d_gene: -; v_gene: TRBV15; abundance: -; CDR3aa: CATSRQGTTEETQYF; CDR3nt: TGTGCCACCAGCAGACAGGGGACGACGGAGGAGACCCAGTACTTC
j_gene: TRBJ1-2; d_gene: -; v_gene: TRBV15; abundance: once; CDR3aa: CATSKSTGPNYGYTF; CDR3nt: TGTGCCACCAGCAAGTCTACAGGGCCAAACTATGGCTACACCTTC
j_gene: TRBJ2-4; d_gene: -; v_gene: TRBV23-1; abundance: -; CDR3aa: CASRSRPNIQYF; CDR3nt: TGCGCCAGCAGATCTCGACCCAACATTCAGTACTTC
j_gene: TRBJ2-3; d_gene: TRBD2; v_gene: TRBV10-3; abundance: few; CDR3aa: CAISDQRGTGTDTQYF; CDR3nt: TGTGCCATCAGTGATCAGCGGGGTACGGGCACAGATACGCAGTATTTT
j_gene: TRBJ1-2; d_gene: -; v_gene: TRBV10-3; abundance: -; CDR3aa: CAISVGGSNYGYTF; CDR3nt: TGTGCCATCAGTGTCGGGGGATCCAACTATGGCTACACCTTC